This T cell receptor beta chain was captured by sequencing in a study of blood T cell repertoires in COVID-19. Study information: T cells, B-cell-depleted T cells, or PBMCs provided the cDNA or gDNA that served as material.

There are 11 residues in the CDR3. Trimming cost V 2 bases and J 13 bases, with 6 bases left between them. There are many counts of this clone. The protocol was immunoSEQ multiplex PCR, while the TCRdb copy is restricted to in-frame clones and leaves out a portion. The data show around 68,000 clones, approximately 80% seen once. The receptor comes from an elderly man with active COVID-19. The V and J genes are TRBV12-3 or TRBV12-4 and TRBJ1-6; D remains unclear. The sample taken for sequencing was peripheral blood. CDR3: CASSLYGPLHF. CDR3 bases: TGTGCCAGCAGTTTATATGGCCCCCTCCACTTT.